These T cell receptor beta chains were read from a single sample in a study of neurological immune-mediated disorders. TCRdb re-analysed the 5' RACE reads in MiXCR, keeping a single row per CDR3 protein. The sample has roughly 100,000 distinct CDR3 sequences; roughly a tenth are singletons. Sequenced sample: PBMCs. The origin of the receptors is a female donor with HTLV-1-associated myelopathy (HAM/TSP). Both conserved end residues are part of each CDR3. Fields, in order: J gene, V gene, clone size, D gene, CDR3 DNA, CDR3 protein. The D gene is left open where the match is weak. The listing skips clone size in some rows; elsewhere it reads once, few, many or a size class.

j_call: TRBJ2-7
v_call: TRBV10-3
clone_size: many
d_call: .
cdr3_nt: TGTGCCATCAGAAGGGACCCCTCTATGAACGAGCAGTACTTC
cdr3_aa: CAIRRDPSMNEQYF

j_call: TRBJ1-1
v_call: TRBV11-2
clone_size: many
d_call: .
cdr3_nt: TGTGCCAGCAGCTTAGAGGGGGCCGGGGCTGAAGCTTTCTTT
cdr3_aa: CASSLEGAGAEAFF

j_call: TRBJ2-3
v_call: TRBV5-1
clone_size: many
d_call: TRBD1
cdr3_nt: TGCGCCAGTCAGAGGGACAGGGTCACAGATACGCAGTATTTT
cdr3_aa: CASQRDRVTDTQYF

j_call: TRBJ2-7
v_call: TRBV4-1
clone_size: many
d_call: .
cdr3_nt: TGCGCCAGCAGCCCCGATGTCGAGGGCCTCGAGCAGTACTTC
cdr3_aa: CASSPDVEGLEQYF

j_call: TRBJ2-1
v_call: TRBV5-1
clone_size: many
d_call: TRBD2
cdr3_nt: TGCGCCAGCAGCAAGCTGGCTAGCGGGGGGGCCACGGATGAGCAGTTCTTC
cdr3_aa: CASSKLASGGATDEQFF

j_call: TRBJ2-1
v_call: TRBV20-1
clone_size: many
d_call: TRBD1
cdr3_nt: TGCAGTGCGAAGGACAGGAGATACAATGAGCAGTTCTTC
cdr3_aa: CSAKDRRYNEQFF

j_call: TRBJ2-2
v_call: TRBV5-1
clone_size: many
d_call: .
cdr3_nt: TGCGCCAGCAGCTTGGACGGGGATTACACCGGGGAGCTGTTTTTT
cdr3_aa: CASSLDGDYTGELFF

j_call: TRBJ2-7
v_call: TRBV7-8
clone_size: many
d_call: TRBD1
cdr3_nt: TGTGCCAGCAGCTTCCGGGACAGGGACTACGAGCAGTACTTC
cdr3_aa: CASSFRDRDYEQYF

j_call: TRBJ2-7
v_call: TRBV20-1
clone_size: many
d_call: TRBD1
cdr3_nt: TGCAGTGCTAGCCCGGGGACAGGGTTTCCCTACGAGCAGTACTTC
cdr3_aa: CSASPGTGFPYEQYF

j_call: TRBJ2-2
v_call: TRBV12-3/TRBV12-4
clone_size: many
d_call: .
cdr3_nt: TGTGCCAGCAGCGCGTCGGGGGAGCTGTTTTTT
cdr3_aa: CASSASGELFF

j_call: TRBJ2-1
v_call: TRBV5-1
clone_size: many
d_call: .
cdr3_nt: TGCGCCAGCAGCTTGGAAAGTGCTAATGAGCAGTTCTTC
cdr3_aa: CASSLESANEQFF

j_call: TRBJ2-2
v_call: TRBV2
clone_size: many
d_call: .
cdr3_nt: TGTGCCAGCAATGCCGGACTGCGTGGGGAGCTGTTTTTT
cdr3_aa: CASNAGLRGELFF

j_call: TRBJ2-2
v_call: TRBV5-1
clone_size: many
d_call: .
cdr3_nt: TGCGCCAGCAGCTCACCGACTGACACCGGGGAGCTGTTTTTT
cdr3_aa: CASSSPTDTGELFF

j_call: TRBJ1-1
v_call: TRBV2
clone_size: many
d_call: TRBD1
cdr3_nt: TGTGCCAGCAGTGGACAGGGTAGCGCTGAAGCTTTCTTT
cdr3_aa: CASSGQGSAEAFF

j_call: TRBJ2-3
v_call: TRBV7-9
clone_size: many
d_call: TRBD2
cdr3_nt: TGTGCCAGCAGCTTAAGCGGGGCCAGAGGAGATACGCAGTATTTT
cdr3_aa: CASSLSGARGDTQYF

j_call: TRBJ1-1
v_call: TRBV6-2/TRBV6-3
clone_size: many
d_call: TRBD1
cdr3_nt: TGTGCCAGCAGTCACCGGACAGGGGGCGGAGGCACTGAAGCTTTCTTT
cdr3_aa: CASSHRTGGGGTEAFF

j_call: TRBJ2-1
v_call: TRBV20-1
clone_size: many
d_call: TRBD2
cdr3_nt: TGCAGTGCAACTAGCGGGGGGCTACCCAATGAGCAGTTCTTC
cdr3_aa: CSATSGGLPNEQFF

j_call: TRBJ2-1
v_call: TRBV10-3
clone_size: many
d_call: TRBD1
cdr3_nt: TGTGCCATCACCCCCACCGGGACAGGGGGCTACAATGAGCAGTTCTTC
cdr3_aa: CAITPTGTGGYNEQFF

j_call: TRBJ1-1
v_call: TRBV5-1
clone_size: many
d_call: .
cdr3_nt: TGCGCCAGCAGCTTGGTCCCCGTCCGGGACGGCCACACTGAAGCTTTCTTT
cdr3_aa: CASSLVPVRDGHTEAFF

j_call: TRBJ1-5
v_call: TRBV27
clone_size: many
d_call: .
cdr3_nt: TGTGCCAGCAGGGCTAGGGGGGAGGATAGCAATCAGCCCCAGCATTTT
cdr3_aa: CASRARGEDSNQPQHF

j_call: TRBJ2-7
v_call: TRBV5-1
clone_size: few
d_call: .
cdr3_nt: TGCGCCAGCAGCTTGCCGGGCTACGAGCAGTACTTC
cdr3_aa: CASSLPGYEQYF

j_call: TRBJ1-5
v_call: TRBV20-1
clone_size: many
d_call: TRBD1
cdr3_nt: TGCAGTGCTAGGACAGGGAATCAGCCCCAGCATTTT
cdr3_aa: CSARTGNQPQHF

j_call: TRBJ2-7
v_call: TRBV7-3
clone_size: .
d_call: TRBD2
cdr3_nt: TGTGCCAGCAGCTTAACTGCTAGCGGGGAGGGGGAGCAGTACTTC
cdr3_aa: CASSLTASGEGEQYF

j_call: TRBJ1-4
v_call: TRBV7-8
clone_size: many
d_call: TRBD1
cdr3_nt: TGTGCCAGCAGCTTAGCAGGGACAGGGGACCTCAATGAAAAACTGTTTTTT
cdr3_aa: CASSLAGTGDLNEKLFF

j_call: TRBJ1-2
v_call: TRBV6-6
clone_size: many
d_call: .
cdr3_nt: TGTGCCAGCAGCCCCTCCCCGCACATCTCCAATGGCTACACCTTC
cdr3_aa: CASSPSPHISNGYTF

j_call: TRBJ2-7
v_call: TRBV20-1
clone_size: many
d_call: .
cdr3_nt: TGCAGTGCTTTTGGACGTACGAGCCCCTACGAGCAGTACTTC
cdr3_aa: CSAFGRTSPYEQYF

j_call: TRBJ2-1
v_call: TRBV5-1
clone_size: many
d_call: TRBD2
cdr3_nt: TGCGCCAGCAGCTTGACGGGACTAGTCTACAATGAGCAGTTCTTC
cdr3_aa: CASSLTGLVYNEQFF

j_call: TRBJ1-2
v_call: TRBV2
clone_size: many
d_call: .
cdr3_nt: TGTGCCAGCAGCGTGACGGAGGGGTTAGAGGGCTACACCTTC
cdr3_aa: CASSVTEGLEGYTF

j_call: TRBJ1-4
v_call: TRBV5-1
clone_size: many
d_call: .
cdr3_nt: TGCGCCAGCAGCTGGGGGAGTAAGGAAAAACTGTTTTTT
cdr3_aa: CASSWGSKEKLFF

j_call: TRBJ2-5
v_call: TRBV20-1
clone_size: .
d_call: .
cdr3_nt: TGCAGTGCTAGAGCTCGAGCCTCAACCCCCGGGGAGACCCAGTACTTC
cdr3_aa: CSARARASTPGETQYF

j_call: TRBJ2-1
v_call: TRBV20-1
clone_size: many
d_call: TRBD1
cdr3_nt: TGCAGTGCTAGAGATGGGGACAGGGGCTACAATGAGCAGTTCTTC
cdr3_aa: CSARDGDRGYNEQFF

j_call: TRBJ2-4
v_call: TRBV20-1
clone_size: many
d_call: .
cdr3_nt: TGCAGTGCTAGAGAGCTCTATGAGGCCAAAAACATTCAGTACTTC
cdr3_aa: CSARELYEAKNIQYF

j_call: TRBJ2-3
v_call: TRBV6-5
clone_size: few
d_call: TRBD1
cdr3_nt: TGTGCCAGCAATAGGGGGAAGGGGGCCTCCTTAGCCCGGACAGATACGCAGTATTTT
cdr3_aa: CASNRGKGASLARTDTQYF

j_call: TRBJ2-5
v_call: TRBV4-2
clone_size: many
d_call: .
cdr3_nt: TGTGCCAGCAGCCAAGATACTTGGACTACCTACGGGAAGACCCAGTACTTC
cdr3_aa: CASSQDTWTTYGKTQYF

j_call: TRBJ1-5
v_call: TRBV28
clone_size: many
d_call: TRBD1
cdr3_nt: TGTGCCAGCAGTCCCCGGACAGGGATAAGCAATCAGCCCCAGCATTTT
cdr3_aa: CASSPRTGISNQPQHF

j_call: TRBJ2-7
v_call: TRBV28
clone_size: many
d_call: TRBD1
cdr3_nt: TGTGCCAGCAGGCTGGGACAGCCCAGAAACGAGCAGTACTTC
cdr3_aa: CASRLGQPRNEQYF

j_call: TRBJ1-3
v_call: TRBV20-1
clone_size: many
d_call: .
cdr3_nt: TGCAGTGCTAGAGATCTGGGAGGGGCTGGAAACACCATATATTTT
cdr3_aa: CSARDLGGAGNTIYF

j_call: TRBJ2-5
v_call: TRBV20-1
clone_size: many
d_call: TRBD2
cdr3_nt: TGCAGTGCTATCTGGACTAGCGGTCCTTCATCCTTC
cdr3_aa: CSAIWTSGPSSF

j_call: TRBJ2-1
v_call: TRBV6-4
clone_size: many
d_call: .
cdr3_nt: TGTGCCAGCAGCCGGGACAAACACAATGAGCAGTTCTTC
cdr3_aa: CASSRDKHNEQFF

j_call: TRBJ1-5
v_call: TRBV6-5
clone_size: many
d_call: TRBD1
cdr3_nt: TGTGCCAGCAGGTCGGGACAGCGCAATCAGCCCCAGCATTTT
cdr3_aa: CASRSGQRNQPQHF

j_call: TRBJ2-3
v_call: TRBV12-3/TRBV12-4
clone_size: many
d_call: TRBD1
cdr3_nt: TGTGCCAGCAGTTCGGGACAGGGGTTGGGGACTAGCACAGATACGCAGTATTTT
cdr3_aa: CASSSGQGLGTSTDTQYF